This TCR beta chain was documented in a study of Ad26.COV2.S vaccination and SARS-CoV-2 variants. Broader study findings: Reportedly, spike-specific CD8+ and CD4+ T cell responses achieved substantial breadth once vaccination had taken place. Spike-specific TCR breadth in vaccine recipients exceeded that seen in placebo recipients.

Looked up from germline, CDR1 is SGHTA and CDR2 is FQGNSA. There are 16 residues in the CDR3. V gave up 2 bases and J gave up 0 bases, with 11 bases separating them. Clones were sequenced by immunoSEQ multiplex PCR, and TCRdb holds only the in-frame ones, with some missing. The sample consists of a few hundred thousand clones, approximately 89% of them appearing once. Treatment meaning: roughly 18 received Ad26.COV2.S at low or high dose, single or two shots; roughly five received placebo; per-sample allocation not given. Each sample was drawn 63 days after the first injection (of vaccine or placebo). Comment on this clone: Its antigen is currently unknown.

This clonotype was obtained from a person between 18 and 65 years old who received the Ad26.COV2.S COVID-19 vaccine or a placebo. Sequencing used peripheral blood, obtained in a trial of Ad26.COV2.S vaccine versus placebo. The chain has TRBV7-2 and TRBJ1-5; D unresolved. The CDR3 sequence: CASSLQGFYSNQPQHF. DNA for the CDR3: TGTGCCAGCAGCTTACAAGGATTTTATAGCAATCAGCCCCAGCATTTT.